This T cell receptor (beta chain) appears in the sequencing data of a study of PD-1 blockade in mismatch repair-deficient tumors. This clone was detected a few times. Distinct nucleotide sequences in the sample also encode this CDR3. Sequencing was performed with immunoSEQ multiplex PCR; in TCRdb, only in-frame clones are kept and a portion is missing. Of just under 80,000 clones in the sample, about 82% were seen once. This TCR was recovered from an adult with mismatch repair-deficient cancer. This material consisted of peripheral blood, taken 44 weeks after starting pembrolizumab.

CDR3 amino acids: CASSLSTGELFF. Written as DNA, the CDR3 is TGTGCCAGCAGCTTAAGCACCGGGGAGCTGTTTTTT. V usage is TRBV11-3 and J usage is TRBJ2-2, with unresolved D. V was trimmed by 2 bases and J by 4 bases, leaving 2 bases between them. The CDR3 runs 12 residues. Germline CDR1 reads SGHNT; CDR2 reads YENEEA.